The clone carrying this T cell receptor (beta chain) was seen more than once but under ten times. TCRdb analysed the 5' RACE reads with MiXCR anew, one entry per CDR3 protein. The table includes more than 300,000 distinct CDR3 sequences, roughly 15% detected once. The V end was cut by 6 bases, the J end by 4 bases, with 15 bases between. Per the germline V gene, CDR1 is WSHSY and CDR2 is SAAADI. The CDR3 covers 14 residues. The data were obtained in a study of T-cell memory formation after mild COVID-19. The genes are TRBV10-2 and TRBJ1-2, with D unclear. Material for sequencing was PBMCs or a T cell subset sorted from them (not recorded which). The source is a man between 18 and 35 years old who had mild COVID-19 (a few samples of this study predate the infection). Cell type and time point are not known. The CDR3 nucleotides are TGCGCCAGCAGCCTCCGGGCCGACCTCTATGGCTACACCTTC. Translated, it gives CASSLRADLYGYTF.